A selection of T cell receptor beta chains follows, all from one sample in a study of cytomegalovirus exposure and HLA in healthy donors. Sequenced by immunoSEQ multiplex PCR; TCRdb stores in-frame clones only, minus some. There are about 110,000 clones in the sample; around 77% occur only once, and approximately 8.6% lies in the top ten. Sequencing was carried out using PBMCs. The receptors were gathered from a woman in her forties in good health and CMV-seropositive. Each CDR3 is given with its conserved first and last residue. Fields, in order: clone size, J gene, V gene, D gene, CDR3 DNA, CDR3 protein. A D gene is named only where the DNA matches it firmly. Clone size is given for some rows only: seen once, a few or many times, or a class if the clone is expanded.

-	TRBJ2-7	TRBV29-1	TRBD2	TGCAGCGTTGAAGCGGGGGGGAGTGGGGAGCAGTACTTC	CSVEAGGSGEQYF
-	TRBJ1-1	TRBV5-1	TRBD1	TGCGCCAGCAGCTGGACAGGCCTCATGAACACTGAAGCTTTCTTT	CASSWTGLMNTEAFF
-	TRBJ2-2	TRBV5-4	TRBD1	TGTGCCAGCAGCAACCGACAGGGGGCAACCGGGGAGCTGTTTTTT	CASSNRQGATGELFF
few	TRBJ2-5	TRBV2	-	TGTGCCAGCAACAGGGTGGGGAGAGAGACCCAGTACTTC	CASNRVGRETQYF
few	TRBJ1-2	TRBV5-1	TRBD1	TGCGCCAGCAGCGCGGGACAGACGTCCCACTACGGCTACACCTTC	CASSAGQTSHYGYTF
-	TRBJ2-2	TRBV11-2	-	TGTGCCAGCATCCGTGGGCCCACCGGGGAGCTGTTTTTT	CASIRGPTGELFF
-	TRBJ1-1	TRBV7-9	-	TGTGCCAGCAGCCCCGTGGGGGGGGCTTTCTTT	CASSPVGGAFF
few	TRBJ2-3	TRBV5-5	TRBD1	TGTGCCAGCAGCCCAGGGGACAGGGGATTTACAGATACGCAGTATTTT	CASSPGDRGFTDTQYF
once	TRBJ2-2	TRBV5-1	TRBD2	TGCGCCAGCAGCTGGTCGGTAGCGGGAGGCGGCGGGGAGCTGTTTTTT	CASSWSVAGGGGELFF
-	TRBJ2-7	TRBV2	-	TGTGCCAGCAGCGACAGGTTCGAGCAGTACTTC	CASSDRFEQYF
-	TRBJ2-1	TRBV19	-	TGTGCCACCACAACGGGCTACAATGAGCAGTTCTTC	CATTTGYNEQFF
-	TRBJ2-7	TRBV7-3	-	TGTGCCAGCAGCTTAGGCCCTGCCGCCTACGAGCAGTACTTC	CASSLGPAAYEQYF
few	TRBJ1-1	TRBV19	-	TGTGCCAGTAGTATAAGTTGGACAGTTAAGAACACTGAAGCTTTCTTT	CASSISWTVKNTEAFF
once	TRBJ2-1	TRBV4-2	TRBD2	TGTGCCAGCAGCCCTCGCGCGCGGGAGAGGGATGAGCAGTTCTTC	CASSPRARERDEQFF
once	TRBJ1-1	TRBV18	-	TGTGCCAGCTCACTGGACAGAACTGAAGCTTTCTTT	CASSLDRTEAFF
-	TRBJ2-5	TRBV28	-	TGTGCCAGCAGTCCACTAGGGGGGGACGAGACCCAGTACTTC	CASSPLGGDETQYF
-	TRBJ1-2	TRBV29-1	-	TGCAGCGTTGTCGCCATGACAGGAGCTTATGGCTACACCTTC	CSVVAMTGAYGYTF
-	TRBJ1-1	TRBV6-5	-	TGTGCCAGCAGTTACTTGGGGGGAACTGAAGCTTTCTTT	CASSYLGGTEAFF
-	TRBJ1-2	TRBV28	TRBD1	TGTGCCAGCAGGGGAGGGGGAGTCAGGGGGCCATTCAACTATGGCTACACCTTC	CASRGGGVRGPFNYGYTF
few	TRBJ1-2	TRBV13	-	TGTGCCAGCAGCTTAGGTTGGTCGGATGGCTACACCTTC	CASSLGWSDGYTF
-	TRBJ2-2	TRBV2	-	TGTGCCAGCAGTGATTGGAGCGGGGAGCTGTTTTTT	CASSDWSGELFF
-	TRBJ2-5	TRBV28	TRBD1	TGTGCCAGCAGTTTTCCGGGACAGGGGGAGAAGTACTTC	CASSFPGQGEKYF
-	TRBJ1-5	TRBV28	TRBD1	TGTGCCAGCGGGGACAGGGGACTATCGAGCAATCAGCCCCAGCATTTT	CASGDRGLSSNQPQHF
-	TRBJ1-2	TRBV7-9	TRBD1	TGTGCCAGCAGCTCTGGGGACAGGTTTGGCTACACCTTC	CASSSGDRFGYTF
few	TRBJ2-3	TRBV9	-	TGTGCCAGCAGCGTAGGCGGGACAGATACGCAGTATTTT	CASSVGGTDTQYF
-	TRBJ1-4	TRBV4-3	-	TGCGCCAGCAGCCAACCGGGGAGGGGGGCAAATGAAAAACTGTTTTTT	CASSQPGRGANEKLFF
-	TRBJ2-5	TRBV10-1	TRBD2	TGCGCCAGCAGTGAGGGGGTAGCGGGCGGCCAAGAGACCCAGTACTTC	CASSEGVAGGQETQYF
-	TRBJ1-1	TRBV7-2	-	TGTGCCAGCAGCTCCCCAGCAGGGTCGAACACTGAAGCTTTCTTT	CASSSPAGSNTEAFF
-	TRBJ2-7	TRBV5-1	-	TGCGCCAGCAGCTTCAGTGTCGTCAGGACCTACGAGCAGTACTTC	CASSFSVVRTYEQYF
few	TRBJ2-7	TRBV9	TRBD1	TGTGCCAGCAGCGCGGAACAGGGGGCGGGGGTGAAACAGTACTTC	CASSAEQGAGVKQYF
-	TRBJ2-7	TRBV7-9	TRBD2	TGTTCCAGCAGCTTAGGAATGACTAGCGGGGGCTCCTACGAGCAGTACTTC	CSSSLGMTSGGSYEQYF
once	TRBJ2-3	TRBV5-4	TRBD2	TGTGCCAGCCCCCCCCCGCGGGGGGGGGCAGATACGCAGTATTTT	CASPPPRGGADTQYF
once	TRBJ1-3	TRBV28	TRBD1	TGTGCCAGCAGTTTGGGACAGTTAAACTCTGGAAACACCATATATTTT	CASSLGQLNSGNTIYF
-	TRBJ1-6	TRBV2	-	TGTGCCAGCAGAGACGGGAGGGTTTCACCCCTCCACTTT	CASRDGRVSPLHF
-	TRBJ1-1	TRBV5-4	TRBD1	TGTGCCAGCAGTTTCTTTGACAGGGCGAACACTGAAGCTTTCTTT	CASSFFDRANTEAFF
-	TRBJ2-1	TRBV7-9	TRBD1	TGTGCCAGCAGACTCTCGCGGGACAGGGACAATGAGCAGTTCTTC	CASRLSRDRDNEQFF
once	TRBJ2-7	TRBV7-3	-	TGTGCCAGCAGCTTAAGCAAGTACGTGAGGGAGTTATCCTACGAGCAGTACTTC	CASSLSKYVRELSYEQYF
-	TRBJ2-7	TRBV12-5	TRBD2	TGTGCTAGTGGGTTAGCGGGGCCCTACGAGCAGTACTTC	CASGLAGPYEQYF
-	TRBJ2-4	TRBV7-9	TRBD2	TGTGCCAGCAGCTTAGTCCTTTCCGGCGGGAGGGACATTCAGTACTTC	CASSLVLSGGRDIQYF
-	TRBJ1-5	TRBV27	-	TGTGCCAGCAGTCCCTCTTCTCCGGTGGGGCAGGGTGATTGGCCCCAGCATTTT	CASSPSSPVGQGDWPQHF
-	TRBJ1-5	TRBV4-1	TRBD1	TGCGCCAGCAGCCAAGATGACAGGGGGTTTCTGTATAGCAATCAGCCCCAGCATTTT	CASSQDDRGFLYSNQPQHF
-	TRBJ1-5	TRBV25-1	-	TGTGCCAGCAGCAGTACAGGGAGCAATCAGCCCCAGCATTTT	CASSSTGSNQPQHF
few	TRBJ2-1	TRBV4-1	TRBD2	TGCGCCAGCAGCCAAGTCATTAGGACTAGCGGGATCGATGAGCAGTTCTTC	CASSQVIRTSGIDEQFF